These T cell receptor beta chains were read from a single sample in a study of blood T cell repertoires in COVID-19. Data came from immunoSEQ multiplex PCR; TCRdb stores just in-frame clones and leaves some out. The table lists 100,000 to 150,000 clones, about 89% of them singletons, with about 2.5% in the top ten. The material sequenced was peripheral blood. These TCRs come from a man aged 50-60 years with active COVID-19. The CDR3 runs from the conserved cysteine through the conserved F or W. The D gene is left open where the match is weak. Clone size is not always given. Where it is, it says once, few, many or a class for expanded clones.

abundance	d_gene	j_gene	v_gene	CDR3aa	CDR3nt
-	TRBD2	TRBJ2-3	TRBV5-1	CAGSGGGVSSTDTQYF	TGCGCCGGCAGTGGCGGGGGGGTATCTAGCACAGATACGCAGTATTTT
-	TRBD1	TRBJ2-5	TRBV9	CASSSNRGYATQYF	TGTGCCAGCAGCTCGAACAGGGGGTATGCGACCCAGTACTTC
-	-	TRBJ2-7	TRBV4-2	CASSQVGVSYEQYF	TGTGCCAGCAGCCAAGTCGGAGTCTCCTACGAGCAGTACTTC
-	-	TRBJ2-1	TRBV7-2	CASSLGPRDEQFF	TGTGCCAGCAGCTTAGGGCCGAGGGATGAGCAGTTCTTC
-	TRBD1	TRBJ1-1	TRBV4-3	CASSQKTTGGAGTEAFF	TGCGCCAGCAGCCAAAAGACAACAGGGGGCGCGGGCACTGAAGCTTTCTTT
-	-	TRBJ2-7	TRBV5-1	CASSWAGIYEQYF	TGCGCCAGCAGCTGGGCAGGGATCTACGAGCAGTACTTC
-	-	TRBJ1-1	TRBV29-1	CSVQETRRTEAFF	TGCAGCGTACAGGAGACTAGGAGGACTGAAGCTTTCTTT
-	TRBD2	TRBJ2-3	TRBV4-3	CASSATLAGGPDTQYF	TGCGCCAGCAGCGCCACCCTAGCGGGGGGGCCAGATACGCAGTATTTT
once	-	TRBJ1-1	TRBV29-1	CSVNRGSTEAFF	TGCAGCGTGAACCGGGGGTCCACTGAAGCTTTCTTT
-	TRBD2	TRBJ2-3	TRBV20-1	CSASLRGADTQYF	TGCAGTGCTAGTCTGCGGGGGGCGGATACGCAGTATTTT
-	TRBD2	TRBJ2-1	TRBV19	CASSIGGSGAYNEQFF	TGTGCCAGTAGTATAGGTGGTAGCGGGGCTTACAATGAGCAGTTCTTC
-	TRBD1	TRBJ1-2	TRBV18	CASSRTGSYGYTF	TGTGCCAGCTCGAGGACAGGCTCCTATGGCTACACCTTC
-	-	TRBJ2-5	TRBV19	CASSIGGGLYQETQYF	TGTGCCAGTAGTATCGGCGGGGGCCTCTACCAAGAGACCCAGTACTTC
-	TRBD1	TRBJ2-1	TRBV19	CASSTQGARYNEQFF	TGTGCCAGTAGTACACAGGGGGCGAGATACAATGAGCAGTTCTTC
once	-	TRBJ2-2	TRBV11-3	CASSLDGGQKAGELFF	TGTGCCAGCAGCTTAGATGGTGGACAGAAAGCCGGGGAGCTGTTTTTT
-	-	TRBJ1-1	TRBV9	CASSSTAEAFF	TGTGCCAGCAGTTCTACAGCTGAAGCTTTCTTT
-	-	TRBJ1-1	TRBV5-8	CASSGAGTLNTEAFF	TGTGCCAGCAGCGGGGCCGGGACATTGAACACTGAAGCTTTCTTT
-	-	TRBJ1-3	TRBV7-9	CASSLDLLSGNTIYF	TGTGCCAGCAGCTTAGATCTTCTCTCTGGAAACACCATATATTTT
-	-	TRBJ2-7	TRBV2	CASERGGSYEQYF	TGTGCCAGTGAAAGGGGCGGCTCCTACGAGCAGTACTTC
-	TRBD1	TRBJ2-7	TRBV9	CASSGDRAHEQYF	TGTGCCAGCAGCGGGGACAGGGCCCACGAGCAGTACTTC
few	-	TRBJ1-1	TRBV5-4	CASSWTGLANTEAFF	TGTGCCAGCAGCTGGACGGGACTCGCGAACACTGAAGCTTTCTTT
-	-	TRBJ2-5	TRBV18	CASSPPERETQYF	TGTGCCAGCTCACCCCCTGAGAGAGAGACCCAGTACTTC
-	-	TRBJ2-1	TRBV7-2	CASSLTLDNEQFF	TGTGCCAGCAGCTTAACACTAGACAATGAGCAGTTCTTC
-	TRBD1	TRBJ2-7	TRBV5-1	CASSLGQGASYEQYF	TGCGCCAGCAGCTTGGGACAGGGGGCGAGCTACGAGCAGTACTTC
-	-	TRBJ2-3	TRBV5-1	CASSLAGQADTQYF	TGCGCCAGCAGCTTGGCAGGGCAAGCAGATACGCAGTATTTT
-	-	TRBJ1-6	TRBV2	CASSDRVNSPLHF	TGTGCCAGCAGTGACAGGGTTAATTCACCCCTCCACTTT
once	-	TRBJ1-2	TRBV10-2	CASSESSYGYTF	TGCGCCAGCAGTGAGTCGAGTTATGGCTACACCTTC
-	-	TRBJ2-7	TRBV3-1/TRBV3-2	CASSQDPSTRQYF	TGTGCCAGCAGCCAAGACCCCTCGACAAGGCAGTACTTC
-	-	TRBJ1-2	TRBV28	CASSSSFRSYGYTF	TGTGCCAGCAGTTCCTCGTTCAGGTCCTATGGCTACACCTTC
-	-	TRBJ2-1	TRBV11-2	CASSSVEGLSRFF	TGTGCCAGCAGCTCCGTAGAGGGTCTGTCCCGGTTCTTC
-	-	TRBJ2-7	TRBV4-2	CASSQLGAIYEQYF	TGTGCCAGCAGCCAACTGGGGGCGATATACGAGCAGTACTTC
-	TRBD1	TRBJ1-5	TRBV6-4	CAANRGTPRRFSNQPQHF	TGTGCCGCGAACAGGGGGACCCCACGGCGGTTTAGCAATCAGCCCCAGCATTTT
once	TRBD1	TRBJ2-7	TRBV29-1	CSVERTGGPYEQYF	TGCAGCGTTGAAAGGACAGGGGGACCCTACGAGCAGTACTTC
few	-	TRBJ2-5	TRBV5-1	CASSFGETQYF	TGCGCCAGCAGCTTCGGGGAGACCCAGTACTTC
-	-	TRBJ2-1	TRBV7-2	CASSLAQALSYNEQFF	TGTGCCAGCAGCTTAGCGCAGGCCCTCTCCTACAATGAGCAGTTCTTC
-	-	TRBJ2-7	TRBV7-9	CASTPRLAEPYEQYF	TGTGCCAGCACTCCCCGCCTGGCGGAACCATACGAGCAGTACTTC
-	TRBD2	TRBJ2-7	TRBV19	CASSHGTTYEQYF	TGTGCCAGTAGTCATGGGACTACCTACGAGCAGTACTTC
few	TRBD1	TRBJ1-2	TRBV14	CASSQLGQELKVGYTF	TGTGCCAGCAGCCAACTTGGACAGGAACTTAAGGTTGGCTACACCTTC
-	-	TRBJ2-1	TRBV12-3/TRBV12-4	CASSPTPLRQFF	TGTGCCAGCAGCCCTACCCCCTTAAGGCAGTTCTTC
-	TRBD1	TRBJ1-1	TRBV18	CASSPLGQGTLNTEAFF	TGTGCCAGCTCACCACTAGGACAGGGTACCCTGAACACTGAAGCTTTCTTT
-	-	TRBJ1-5	TRBV10-1	CASSDRRQSNQPQHF	TGCGCCAGCAGTGACCGGCGACAGAGCAATCAGCCCCAGCATTTT
-	TRBD1	TRBJ1-5	TRBV6-5	CASSKTGGINQPQHF	TGTGCCAGCAGCAAGACAGGGGGGATCAATCAGCCCCAGCATTTT
-	-	TRBJ1-3	TRBV4-2	CASSRIGTTGNTIYF	TGTGCCAGCAGCCGCATCGGGACAACTGGAAACACCATATATTTT
-	TRBD1	TRBJ2-7	TRBV4-1	CASSSRDRGIYEQYF	TGCGCCAGCAGCTCCCGGGACAGGGGGATCTACGAGCAGTACTTC